The clone carrying this T cell receptor beta chain was counted only a few times. The antigen is unknown. These data belong to a study of CD8+ T cells in alopecia areata. Background on the study: Severity was scored as percentage of affected scalp area in treated patients.

Overall study findings and caveats: Especially in alopecia totalis/universalis, lesional scalp showed greater clonality than normal scalp did. Between patients, shared TCR sequences were less clear than in mice. This was possibly due in part to HLA diversity in the patient population.

Indicated treatment: oral pan-JAK inhibitor, 5-10 mg twice daily. CDR3 length equals 13 residues. Germline values: CDR1 SQVTM, CDR2 ANQGSEA. With V trimmed by 4 bases and J by 7 bases, 3 bases remained unmatched. cDNA reverse transcribed from extracted RNA served as the sequencing template. Measured with immunoSEQ multiplex PCR; TCRdb has only the in-frame clones, and not every one. The table lists about 220,000 clones, more than 45% of them singletons. The chain uses TRBV29-1 and TRBJ1-4; TRBD1 aligns across 10 bases. This TCR came from a human donor with alopecia areata. The specimen was CD4+ T cells sorted from blood, collected at week 4, from a patient treated with tofacitinib. The CDR3 loop is CSVAGDRGEKLFF. As DNA, the CDR3 is TGCAGCGTTGCAGGGGACAGGGGTGAAAAACTGTTTTTT.